The 3 T cell receptor beta chains in this list originate from one sample, sequenced in a study of T cell clonality in common variable immunodeficiency. Study-level findings and limits: In common variable immunodeficiency, TCR beta chains reportedly carried fewer deletions and N-nucleotide insertions.

No cognate antigen is known for these TCRs. Sequencing used immunoSEQ multiplex PCR; TCRdb keeps in-frame clones, though not all of them. The sample has 17,000 or so clones, none seen only once. The specimen was peripheral blood mononuclear cells. The receptors were sampled from a human donor with common variable immunodeficiency.

This clone showed up many times. The CDR3 end lies 3 residues beyond the end of the read and is filled in from the germline J gene. The chain has TRBV18 and TRBJ1-1; D is ambiguous. Germline V gene sequence: CDR1 KGHSH, CDR2 LQKENI. This CDR3 is built from 12 residues. CDR3 in amino acids: CASSPGEGQAFF. CDR3 DNA, as far as it was read: TGTGCCAGCTCACCGGGCGAAGGCCAA.

This clone was observed a few times. The sequenced fragment ends 3 residues before the CDR3 boundary, so the rest is inferred from the germline J gene. V is TRBV7-9 and J is TRBJ2-5, with 7 bases lining up with TRBD1. V shed 7 bases and J 3 bases; nucleotides not matched to a gene: 11. The CDR3 contains 15 residues. CDR1 SEHNR and CDR2 FQNEAQ come from the germline V gene (reference sequence). Incomplete CDR3 DNA: TGTGCCAGCACAGTCTCAGGGGGTTCGGAAGAGACC. Translated: CASTVSGGSEET. The CDR3, in full, reads CASTVSGGSEETQYF.

This clone is deemed medium-sized. The read falls 3 residues short of the CDR3 end, and the missing part is taken from the germline J gene. The rearrangement uses TRBV29-1 and TRBJ2-2; 7 nucleotides align to TRBD2. The CDR3 loop spans 14 amino acids. Germline V gene sequence: CDR1 SQVTM, CDR2 ANQGSEA. The V and J ends lost 5 bases and 7 bases, in that order; junction bases with no gene match: 10. The CDR3 DNA, read in part, is TGCAGCGTTCCCAACGAGCGGGGCGTCGGGGAG. As protein: CSVPNERGVGE. The CDR3 reads in full as CSVPNERGVGELFF.